This T cell receptor beta chain was sequenced in a study of T-cell memory formation after mild COVID-19. The 5'RACE method, run with constant-segment primers, produced TCR alpha and TCR beta cDNA libraries (carrying sample barcodes and UMIs). TCRdb fed the 5' RACE reads into MiXCR, producing one record per CDR3 protein. The sample carries about 500,000 distinct CDR3 sequences, just over 20% recorded once. V was cut by 6 bases and J by 0 bases, with 12 bases left in between. Germline V gene data show CDR1 as MNHEY and CDR2 as SVGEGT. The CDR3 is 15 amino acids. This clonotype was detected a few times. This chain uses TRBV6-2 or TRBV6-3 with TRBJ2-1, with D tentatively TRBD2 (5 bases). The sequence derives from an adult woman who had mild COVID-19 (a few samples of this study predate the infection). Cell type and time point are not known. Sequencing was done on a sample of PBMCs or a T cell subset sorted from them (not recorded which). The CDR3 loop reads CASSGYRDSYNEQFF. The CDR3 region has the DNA TGTGCCAGCAGCGGATACCGGGACTCCTACAATGAGCAGTTCTTC.